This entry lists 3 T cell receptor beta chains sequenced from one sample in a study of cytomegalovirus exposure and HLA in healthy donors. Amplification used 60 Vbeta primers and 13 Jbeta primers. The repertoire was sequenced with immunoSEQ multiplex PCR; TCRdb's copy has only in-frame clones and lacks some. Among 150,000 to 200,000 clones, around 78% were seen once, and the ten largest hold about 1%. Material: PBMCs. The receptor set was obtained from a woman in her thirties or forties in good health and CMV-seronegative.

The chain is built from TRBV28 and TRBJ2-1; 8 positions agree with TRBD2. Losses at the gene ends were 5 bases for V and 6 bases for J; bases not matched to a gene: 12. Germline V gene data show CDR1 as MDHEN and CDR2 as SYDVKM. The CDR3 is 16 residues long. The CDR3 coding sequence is TGTGCCAGCAGTCCATACTACCCGGGAGGGCCCAATGAGCAGTTCTTC. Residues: CASSPYYPGGPNEQFF.

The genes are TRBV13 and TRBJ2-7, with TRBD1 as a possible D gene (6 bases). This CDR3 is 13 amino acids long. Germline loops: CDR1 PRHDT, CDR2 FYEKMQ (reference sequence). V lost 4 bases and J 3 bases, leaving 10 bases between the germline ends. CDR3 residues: CASSSTDSYEQYF. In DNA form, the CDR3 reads TGTGCCAGCAGCTCGACGGACAGCTACGAGCAGTACTTC.

This CDR3 is CASSLSYSVGGGDYGYTF. The DNA of the CDR3 is TGTGCCAGCAGTTTAAGCTATTCGGTCGGAGGAGGGGACTATGGCTACACCTTC. The chain joins TRBV27 to TRBJ1-2, with a tentative D call TRBD1 (5 bases). CDR1 is MNHEY, CDR2 SMNVEV, per germline (reference sequence). The CDR3 has 18 residues. The V and J ends lost 2 bases and 3 bases respectively, with 22 bases between them.